These T cell receptor beta chains were read from a single sample in a study of pediatric ulcerative colitis. TCRdb's table, derived via immunoSEQ multiplex PCR, lists solely in-frame clones and lacks some. The repertoire holds about 24,000 clones, with 55% to 75% as singletons. The sequencing input was gut tissue. These TCRs come from a boy between 10 and 17 years old with severe ulcerative colitis. Both conserved end residues are part of each CDR3. Each record gives: CDR3 DNA, CDR3 protein, clone size, J gene, D gene, V gene. D genes are given only for firm matches. Some rows have no size entry. The others give once, few or many, or a class for an expanded clone.

cdr3_nt: TGTGCCAGCAGTACAGACAGAGCTGGGGCCAACGTCCTGACTTTC
cdr3_aa: CASSTDRAGANVLTF
clone_size: .
j_call: TRBJ2-6
d_call: .
v_call: TRBV2

cdr3_nt: TGTGCCAGCAGTTACCTAGACAGGGACGAGGATGGCTACACCTTC
cdr3_aa: CASSYLDRDEDGYTF
clone_size: .
j_call: TRBJ1-2
d_call: TRBD1
v_call: TRBV6-5

cdr3_nt: TGCGCCAGCAGTGAATTCGGAGAGAAAGCTTTCTTT
cdr3_aa: CASSEFGEKAFF
clone_size: once
j_call: TRBJ1-1
d_call: .
v_call: TRBV10-1

cdr3_nt: TGTGCCAGCACGCCGGTCCTTAGCTCCTACGAGCAGTACTTC
cdr3_aa: CASTPVLSSYEQYF
clone_size: .
j_call: TRBJ2-7
d_call: .
v_call: TRBV6-5

cdr3_nt: TGCAGCGTTTCGGGTACTTCCTACAATGAGCAGTTCTTC
cdr3_aa: CSVSGTSYNEQFF
clone_size: .
j_call: TRBJ2-1
d_call: .
v_call: TRBV29-1

cdr3_nt: TGTGCCAGCAGCACAACGCTATCCACAGATACGCAGTATTTT
cdr3_aa: CASSTTLSTDTQYF
clone_size: .
j_call: TRBJ2-3
d_call: .
v_call: TRBV7-2

cdr3_nt: TGTGCCTCCGCGGACCAAGGGCGGACCGGGGAGCTGTTTTTT
cdr3_aa: CASADQGRTGELFF
clone_size: few
j_call: TRBJ2-2
d_call: .
v_call: TRBV7-9

cdr3_nt: TGTGCCAGCAGCTTAATGGCGCTGAACCAAGAGACCCAGTACTTC
cdr3_aa: CASSLMALNQETQYF
clone_size: .
j_call: TRBJ2-5
d_call: .
v_call: TRBV7-6

cdr3_nt: TGTGCCAGCAGTTATATCCGAGACTACGAGCAGTACTTC
cdr3_aa: CASSYIRDYEQYF
clone_size: .
j_call: TRBJ2-7
d_call: .
v_call: TRBV6-5

cdr3_nt: TGTGCCACCAGCTGGCTTCAGCCCCAGCATTTT
cdr3_aa: CATSWLQPQHF
clone_size: .
j_call: TRBJ1-5
d_call: .
v_call: TRBV15

cdr3_nt: TGTGCCAGCAGTAGGAGGATGGATACGCAGTATTTT
cdr3_aa: CASSRRMDTQYF
clone_size: .
j_call: TRBJ2-3
d_call: .
v_call: TRBV6-5

cdr3_nt: TGTGCCAGCAGTGACGGACACGTCCCAATCTATGGCTACACCTTC
cdr3_aa: CASSDGHVPIYGYTF
clone_size: few
j_call: TRBJ1-2
d_call: .
v_call: TRBV2

cdr3_nt: TGTGCCAGCAGTTTCGGTAGCGGGAGCCCTGAGCAGTTCTTC
cdr3_aa: CASSFGSGSPEQFF
clone_size: .
j_call: TRBJ2-1
d_call: TRBD2
v_call: TRBV27

cdr3_nt: TGTGCCAGCAGCTTAACGAGTTCCTACAATGAGCAGTTCTTC
cdr3_aa: CASSLTSSYNEQFF
clone_size: .
j_call: TRBJ2-1
d_call: .
v_call: TRBV7-9

cdr3_nt: TGTGCCAGCAGCCGAGGGGGGCCTTTCTACGAGCAGTACTTC
cdr3_aa: CASSRGGPFYEQYF
clone_size: few
j_call: TRBJ2-7
d_call: .
v_call: TRBV13

cdr3_nt: TGTGCCTCTACCGGGACAGGGGGAGGCTACACCTTC
cdr3_aa: CASTGTGGGYTF
clone_size: .
j_call: TRBJ1-2
d_call: TRBD1
v_call: TRBV10-3

cdr3_nt: TGTGCCAGCAGCTTAGGGGTGGGAGGGTCGTTCAATGAGCAGTTCTTC
cdr3_aa: CASSLGVGGSFNEQFF
clone_size: .
j_call: TRBJ2-1
d_call: TRBD2
v_call: TRBV7-9

cdr3_nt: TGTGCCAGCAGCTGGGCCCGGGACAGATTTTCGAACACTGAAGCTTTCTTT
cdr3_aa: CASSWARDRFSNTEAFF
clone_size: few
j_call: TRBJ1-1
d_call: TRBD1
v_call: TRBV7-2

cdr3_nt: TGTGCCAGCAGCTTAGTTGTCCGGACCAATGAGCAGTTCTTC
cdr3_aa: CASSLVVRTNEQFF
clone_size: .
j_call: TRBJ2-1
d_call: .
v_call: TRBV7-9

cdr3_nt: TGTGCCAGCAGCAAAGCCCAGAGATCAGACTCTGGAAACACCATATATTTT
cdr3_aa: CASSKAQRSDSGNTIYF
clone_size: .
j_call: TRBJ1-3
d_call: .
v_call: TRBV21-1

cdr3_nt: TGTGCTAGTGGTTTGGCTTGGACAGGGAATCAAGAGACCCAGTACTTC
cdr3_aa: CASGLAWTGNQETQYF
clone_size: .
j_call: TRBJ2-5
d_call: TRBD1
v_call: TRBV12-5

cdr3_nt: TGCGCCAGCAGCCAAGGGGACAGGAACACTGAAGCTTTCTTT
cdr3_aa: CASSQGDRNTEAFF
clone_size: .
j_call: TRBJ1-1
d_call: TRBD1
v_call: TRBV4-1

cdr3_nt: TGCAGTGTTGGGACTCAAGAGACCCAGTACTTC
cdr3_aa: CSVGTQETQYF
clone_size: once
j_call: TRBJ2-5
d_call: .
v_call: TRBV20-1

cdr3_nt: TGTGCCAGCTCCGGGACTAGCTCGTACACCGGGGAGCTGTTTTTT
cdr3_aa: CASSGTSSYTGELFF
clone_size: .
j_call: TRBJ2-2
d_call: TRBD2
v_call: TRBV7-2

cdr3_nt: TGTGCCTGGGCGGGGGACCTGGGACGGACCTACGAGCAGTACTTC
cdr3_aa: CAWAGDLGRTYEQYF
clone_size: .
j_call: TRBJ2-7
d_call: TRBD2
v_call: TRBV30

cdr3_nt: TGTGCCAGCAGGGAGGACACAGCTTACACTGAAGCTTTCTTT
cdr3_aa: CASREDTAYTEAFF
clone_size: medium-sized
j_call: TRBJ1-1
d_call: .
v_call: TRBV6-6

cdr3_nt: TGTGCCAGCAGCCCCGGGGGTGAAAAACTGTTTTTT
cdr3_aa: CASSPGGEKLFF
clone_size: .
j_call: TRBJ1-4
d_call: .
v_call: TRBV6-5

cdr3_nt: TGCAGCGTTGAGGGCTCGGGGGGAACTAATGAAAAACTGTTTTTT
cdr3_aa: CSVEGSGGTNEKLFF
clone_size: few
j_call: TRBJ1-4
d_call: .
v_call: TRBV29-1

cdr3_nt: TGTGCCAGCAGCTTGGTCGCTGGTTGGCGCGGGGAGACCCAGTACTTC
cdr3_aa: CASSLVAGWRGETQYF
clone_size: few
j_call: TRBJ2-5
d_call: .
v_call: TRBV5-8

cdr3_nt: TGTGCCAGTAGATTCAGCGGGAGTTCTTCATACAATGAGCAGTTCTTC
cdr3_aa: CASRFSGSSSYNEQFF
clone_size: once
j_call: TRBJ2-1
d_call: TRBD2
v_call: TRBV19

cdr3_nt: TGTGCCAGCAGTTCGGTCAATCAGCCCCAGCATTTT
cdr3_aa: CASSSVNQPQHF
clone_size: medium-sized
j_call: TRBJ1-5
d_call: .
v_call: TRBV27

cdr3_nt: TGTGCCAGCAGCGGAGGTGGGGTCAGCTATGGCTACACCTTC
cdr3_aa: CASSGGGVSYGYTF
clone_size: .
j_call: TRBJ1-2
d_call: .
v_call: TRBV7-8

cdr3_nt: TGTGCCAGCAGTTACTCCCCCGCCCAGGGCTACGAGCAGTACTTC
cdr3_aa: CASSYSPAQGYEQYF
clone_size: .
j_call: TRBJ2-7
d_call: .
v_call: TRBV6-6

cdr3_nt: TGTGCCAGCAGCTTGAGTTCCGGGACAGGGGGCAGGTATGAGCAGTTCTTC
cdr3_aa: CASSLSSGTGGRYEQFF
clone_size: few
j_call: TRBJ2-1
d_call: TRBD1
v_call: TRBV5-4

cdr3_nt: TGTGCCAGCTCACCACCCGGCAGAGATGAAAAACTGTTTTTT
cdr3_aa: CASSPPGRDEKLFF
clone_size: .
j_call: TRBJ1-4
d_call: .
v_call: TRBV18

cdr3_nt: TGTGCCACCAGCAGCGAAGCCGCAGCGGACACCTTC
cdr3_aa: CATSSEAAADTF
clone_size: few
j_call: TRBJ1-2
d_call: .
v_call: TRBV15

cdr3_nt: TGTGCCAGTAGTTCCGCTAGCGGGGGTGAGCAGTTCTTC
cdr3_aa: CASSSASGGEQFF
clone_size: .
j_call: TRBJ2-1
d_call: TRBD2
v_call: TRBV19

cdr3_nt: TGTGCCAGCATTCCTCCGGGGCCTGGAAACACCATATATTTT
cdr3_aa: CASIPPGPGNTIYF
clone_size: .
j_call: TRBJ1-3
d_call: .
v_call: TRBV28

cdr3_nt: TGTGCCAGCAGCGTAGGGGACGGCCCCTATGGCTACACCTTC
cdr3_aa: CASSVGDGPYGYTF
clone_size: .
j_call: TRBJ1-2
d_call: .
v_call: TRBV9

cdr3_nt: TGTGCCAGCAGTTTCCAGGGTGTCAATCAGCCCCAGCATTTT
cdr3_aa: CASSFQGVNQPQHF
clone_size: .
j_call: TRBJ1-5
d_call: .
v_call: TRBV7-9

cdr3_nt: TGTGCCAGCTCACCACCAACAGGGTTGAACACTGAAGCTTTCTTT
cdr3_aa: CASSPPTGLNTEAFF
clone_size: once
j_call: TRBJ1-1
d_call: .
v_call: TRBV18

cdr3_nt: TGTGCCAGCAGTGACAAGCGCTCCTACGAGCAGTACTTC
cdr3_aa: CASSDKRSYEQYF
clone_size: few
j_call: TRBJ2-7
d_call: .
v_call: TRBV6-4

cdr3_nt: TGTGCCACCTCTCCAACAGGGGATGCTTTCTTT
cdr3_aa: CATSPTGDAFF
clone_size: medium-sized
j_call: TRBJ1-1
d_call: TRBD1
v_call: TRBV27

cdr3_nt: TGTGCCAGCAGCTCCACTAGGGGCAATGAGCAGTTCTTC
cdr3_aa: CASSSTRGNEQFF
clone_size: .
j_call: TRBJ2-1
d_call: .
v_call: TRBV7-3

cdr3_nt: TGTGCCATCAGTGACTCGGACAGGCTCTATGGCTACACCTTC
cdr3_aa: CAISDSDRLYGYTF
clone_size: .
j_call: TRBJ1-2
d_call: TRBD1
v_call: TRBV10-3

cdr3_nt: TGTGCCAGCAGCTTTTCTAGCGCGACCTACGAGCAGTACTTC
cdr3_aa: CASSFSSATYEQYF
clone_size: .
j_call: TRBJ2-7
d_call: .
v_call: TRBV7-2

cdr3_nt: TGCGCCAGCAGCCGACCAGGGGGAGGCCAGCCCCAGCATTTT
cdr3_aa: CASSRPGGGQPQHF
clone_size: few
j_call: TRBJ1-5
d_call: TRBD1
v_call: TRBV4-1

cdr3_nt: TGTGCCAGCAGCTTACTTCAAGTAGACTCCCGTGAGCAGTTCTTC
cdr3_aa: CASSLLQVDSREQFF
clone_size: .
j_call: TRBJ2-1
d_call: .
v_call: TRBV7-8

cdr3_nt: TGTGCCACCGGCTGGCAGAGCACAGATACGCAGTATTTT
cdr3_aa: CATGWQSTDTQYF
clone_size: .
j_call: TRBJ2-3
d_call: .
v_call: TRBV15

cdr3_nt: TGTGCCAGCTCCCCAACCGGGACAAATTACTATGGCTACACCTTC
cdr3_aa: CASSPTGTNYYGYTF
clone_size: .
j_call: TRBJ1-2
d_call: .
v_call: TRBV6-6

cdr3_nt: TGTGCCAGCAGCCCGCAGGATTACCAGTACCAAGAGACCCAGTACTTC
cdr3_aa: CASSPQDYQYQETQYF
clone_size: .
j_call: TRBJ2-5
d_call: .
v_call: TRBV7-6

cdr3_nt: TGTGCCTGGAGCCAGGGCTACGAGCAGTACTTC
cdr3_aa: CAWSQGYEQYF
clone_size: .
j_call: TRBJ2-7
d_call: .
v_call: TRBV30

cdr3_nt: TGCGCCAGCAGGCGGGACAACTACGAGCAGTACTTC
cdr3_aa: CASRRDNYEQYF
clone_size: .
j_call: TRBJ2-7
d_call: .
v_call: TRBV10-2

cdr3_nt: TGTGCCAGCAGCCCCTATGAGGGGGGCGGAGATACGCAGTATTTT
cdr3_aa: CASSPYEGGGDTQYF
clone_size: .
j_call: TRBJ2-3
d_call: .
v_call: TRBV7-3

cdr3_nt: TGTGCCAGTAGTTTCAGACAGGGCGAAATGTTTTTT
cdr3_aa: CASSFRQGEMFF
clone_size: .
j_call: TRBJ1-4
d_call: TRBD1
v_call: TRBV19